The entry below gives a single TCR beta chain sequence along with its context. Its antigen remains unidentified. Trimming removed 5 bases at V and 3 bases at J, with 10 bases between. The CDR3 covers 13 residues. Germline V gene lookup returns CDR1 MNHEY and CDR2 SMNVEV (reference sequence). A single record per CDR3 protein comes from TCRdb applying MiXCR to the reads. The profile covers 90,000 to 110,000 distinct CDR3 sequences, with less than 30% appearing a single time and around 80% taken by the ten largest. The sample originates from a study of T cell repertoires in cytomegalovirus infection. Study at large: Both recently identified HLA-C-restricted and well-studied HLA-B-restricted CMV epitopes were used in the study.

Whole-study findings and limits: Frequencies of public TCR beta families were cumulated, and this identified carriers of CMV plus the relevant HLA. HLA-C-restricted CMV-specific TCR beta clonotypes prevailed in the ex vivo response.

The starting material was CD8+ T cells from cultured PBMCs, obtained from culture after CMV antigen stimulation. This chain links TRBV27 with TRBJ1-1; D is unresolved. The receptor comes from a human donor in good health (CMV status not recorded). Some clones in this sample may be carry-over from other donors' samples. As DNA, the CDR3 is TGTGCCAGCAGTCCTACTGGGGACACTGAAGCTTTCTTT. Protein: CASSPTGDTEAFF.